This T cell receptor (beta chain) was sequenced for a study of cytomegalovirus exposure and HLA in healthy donors. The CDR3 totals 14 residues. Germline loops: CDR1 SGHAT, CDR2 FQNNGV. V lost 5 bases, J lost 0 bases, and 9 bases lay in between. A multiplex PCR was run with 60 Vbeta primers and 13 Jbeta primers. Assay used: immunoSEQ multiplex PCR; TCRdb lists only in-frame clones, some missing. The repertoire holds approximately 200,000 clones, with about 80% as singletons. The sample consisted of PBMCs. This TCR came from a woman younger than 35 in good health and CMV-seropositive. This chain joins TRBV11-2 and TRBJ2-3; D is ambiguous. The CDR3 sequence: CASSPQPSTDTQYF. The CDR3 DNA reads TGTGCCAGCAGCCCACAACCTAGCACAGATACGCAGTATTTT.